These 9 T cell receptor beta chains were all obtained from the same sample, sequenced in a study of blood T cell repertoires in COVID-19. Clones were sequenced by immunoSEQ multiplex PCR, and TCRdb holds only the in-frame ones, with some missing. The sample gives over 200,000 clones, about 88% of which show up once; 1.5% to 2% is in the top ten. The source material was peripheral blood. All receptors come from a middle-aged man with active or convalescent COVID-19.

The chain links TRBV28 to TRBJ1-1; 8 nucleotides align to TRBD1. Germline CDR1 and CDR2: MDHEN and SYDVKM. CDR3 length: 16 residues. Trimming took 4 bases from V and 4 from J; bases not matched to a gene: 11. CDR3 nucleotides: TGTGCCAGCAGTTCCACGGCCAGGGGGCGGTTCACTGAAGCTTTCTTT. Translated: CASSSTARGRFTEAFF.

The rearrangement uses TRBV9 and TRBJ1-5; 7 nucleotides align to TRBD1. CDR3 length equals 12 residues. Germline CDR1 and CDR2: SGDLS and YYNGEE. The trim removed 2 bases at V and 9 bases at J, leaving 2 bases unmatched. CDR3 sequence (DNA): TGTGCCAGCAGCGTCGCAGGGGGGCCCCAGCATTTT. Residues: CASSVAGGPQHF.

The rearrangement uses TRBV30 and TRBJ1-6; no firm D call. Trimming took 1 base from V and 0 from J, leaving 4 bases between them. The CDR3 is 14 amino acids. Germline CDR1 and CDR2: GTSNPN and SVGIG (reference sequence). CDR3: CAWSGGSYNSPLHF. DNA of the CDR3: TGTGCCTGGAGTGGCGGCTCCTATAATTCACCCCTCCACTTT.

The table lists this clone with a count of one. The chain's CDR3 is CASSVARGPYNEQFF. As DNA, the CDR3 is TGTGCCAGCAGCGTAGCCAGGGGGCCGTACAATGAGCAGTTCTTC. The rearrangement uses TRBV11-2 and TRBJ2-1; 8 bases are a match to TRBD1. The CDR3 is made up of 15 amino acids. The V gene end was trimmed by 5 bases and the J gene end by 4 bases; junction bases not matched to a gene: 7. Germline lookup yields CDR1 SGHAT and CDR2 FQNNGV. Using reference TRBV11-2 and TRBJ2-1 for the parts outside the CDR3, the full variable domain is EAGVAQSPRYKIIEKRQSVAFWCNPISGHATLYWYQQILGQGPKLLIQFQNNGVVDDSQLPKDRFSAERLKGVDSTLKIQPAKLEDSAVYLCASSVARGPYNEQFFGPGTRLTVL.

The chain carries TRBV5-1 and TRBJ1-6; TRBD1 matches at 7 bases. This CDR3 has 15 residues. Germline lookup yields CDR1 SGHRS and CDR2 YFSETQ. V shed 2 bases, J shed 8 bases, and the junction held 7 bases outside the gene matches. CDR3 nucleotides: TGCGCCAGCAGCTTACTACAGGGGAAGGATTCACCCCTCCACTTT. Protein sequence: CASSLLQGKDSPLHF.

The CDR3 region has the DNA TGTGCCAGCAGTGTTTCGGCGGATTTCTACGAGCAGTACTTC. Protein product: CASSVSADFYEQYF. This sequence joins TRBV2 and TRBJ2-7; D is uncertain. V lost 4 bases and J 3 bases, leaving 13 bases between the germline ends. There are 14 residues in the CDR3. Germline assignment: CDR1 SNHLY and CDR2 FYNNEI. Full variable domain (outside the CDR3, taken from reference TRBV2 and TRBJ2-7): EPEVTQTPSHQVTQMGQEVILRCVPISNHLYFYWYRQILGQKVEFLVSFYNNEISEKSEIFDDQFSVERPDGSNFTLKIRSTKLEDSAMYFCASSVSADFYEQYFGPGTRLTVT.

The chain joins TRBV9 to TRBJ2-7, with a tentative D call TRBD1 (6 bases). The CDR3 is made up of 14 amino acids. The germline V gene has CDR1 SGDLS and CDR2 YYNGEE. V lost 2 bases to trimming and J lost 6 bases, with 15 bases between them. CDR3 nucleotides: TGTGCCAGCAGCGTCGGGACACCGGACGGCGAGCAGTACTTC. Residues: CASSVGTPDGEQYF.

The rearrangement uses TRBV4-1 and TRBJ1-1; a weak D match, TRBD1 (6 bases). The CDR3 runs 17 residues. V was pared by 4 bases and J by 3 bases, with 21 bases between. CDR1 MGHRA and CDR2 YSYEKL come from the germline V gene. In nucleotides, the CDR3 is TGCGCCAGCAGCCTCCGGGAGGGGGGGGTTACAGACACTGAAGCTTTCTTT. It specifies CASSLREGGVTDTEAFF.

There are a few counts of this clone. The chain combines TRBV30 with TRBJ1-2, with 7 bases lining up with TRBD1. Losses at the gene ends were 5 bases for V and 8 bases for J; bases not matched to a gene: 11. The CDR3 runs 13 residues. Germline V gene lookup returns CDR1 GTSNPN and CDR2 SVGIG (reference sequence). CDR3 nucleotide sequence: TGTGCCTGGCACTCTTCAGGGGGAGGAGGCTACACCTTC. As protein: CAWHSSGGGGYTF.